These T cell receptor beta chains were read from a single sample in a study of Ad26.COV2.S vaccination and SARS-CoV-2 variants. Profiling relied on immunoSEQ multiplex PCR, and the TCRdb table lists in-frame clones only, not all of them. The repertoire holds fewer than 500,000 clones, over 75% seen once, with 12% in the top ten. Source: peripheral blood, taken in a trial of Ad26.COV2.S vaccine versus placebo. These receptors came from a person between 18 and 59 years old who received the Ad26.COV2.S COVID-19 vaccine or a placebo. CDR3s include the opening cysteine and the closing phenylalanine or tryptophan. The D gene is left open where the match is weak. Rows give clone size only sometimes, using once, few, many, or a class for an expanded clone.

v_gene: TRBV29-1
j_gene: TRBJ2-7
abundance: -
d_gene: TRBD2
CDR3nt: TGCAGCGTTGAGGCTAGCGGGGAATCCTACGAGCAGTACTTC
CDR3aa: CSVEASGESYEQYF

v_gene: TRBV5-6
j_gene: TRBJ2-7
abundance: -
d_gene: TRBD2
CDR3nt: TGTGCCAGCAGCCCGGGACTAGCGGGACCCCACTACGAGCAGTACTTC
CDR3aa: CASSPGLAGPHYEQYF

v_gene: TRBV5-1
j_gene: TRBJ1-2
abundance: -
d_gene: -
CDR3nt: TGCGCCAGCAGCTTAACAGGGACGGCCTCTAACTATGGCTACACCTTC
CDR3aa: CASSLTGTASNYGYTF

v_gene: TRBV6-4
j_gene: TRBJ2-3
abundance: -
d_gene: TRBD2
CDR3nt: TGTGCCAGCAGTGAGGCTAGCGGGAGGGCGGCAGATACGCAGTATTTT
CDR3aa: CASSEASGRAADTQYF

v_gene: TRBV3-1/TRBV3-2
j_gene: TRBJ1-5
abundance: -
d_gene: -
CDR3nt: TGTGCCAGCAGCCAAGACAGGGGCGTTAGCCAGCCCCAGCATTTT
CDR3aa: CASSQDRGVSQPQHF

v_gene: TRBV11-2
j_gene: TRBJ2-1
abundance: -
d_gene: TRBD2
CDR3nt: TGTGCCAGCAGCTTCATTAGCGGGGTGAACTACAATGAGCAGTTCTTC
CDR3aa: CASSFISGVNYNEQFF

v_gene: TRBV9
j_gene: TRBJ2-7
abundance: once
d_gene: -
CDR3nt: TGTGCCAGCAGCGTAGGCCCCGGGCAATACCCCCCCGAGCAGTACTTC
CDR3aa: CASSVGPGQYPPEQYF

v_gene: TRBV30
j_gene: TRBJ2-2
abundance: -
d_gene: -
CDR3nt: TGTGCCTGGAGTGTAGGCAGGACCGGGGAGCTGTTTTTT
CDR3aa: CAWSVGRTGELFF

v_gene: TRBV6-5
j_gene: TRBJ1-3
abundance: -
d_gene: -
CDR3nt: TGTGCCAGCCTTTCCACTAGGTCGGGAAACACCATATATTTT
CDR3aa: CASLSTRSGNTIYF

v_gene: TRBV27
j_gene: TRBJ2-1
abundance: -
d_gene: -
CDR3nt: TGTGCCAGCAAAACTCCGGGACTGAATGAGCAGTTCTTC
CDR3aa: CASKTPGLNEQFF

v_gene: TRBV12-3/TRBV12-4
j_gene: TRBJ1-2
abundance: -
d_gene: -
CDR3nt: TGTGCCAGCAGTACAACTACAGGATATGGCTACACCTTC
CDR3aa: CASSTTTGYGYTF

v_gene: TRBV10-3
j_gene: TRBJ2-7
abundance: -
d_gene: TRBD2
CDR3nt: TGTGCTATTCGGCGGGAGGGTTCCTGGGAGCAGTACTTC
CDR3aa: CAIRREGSWEQYF

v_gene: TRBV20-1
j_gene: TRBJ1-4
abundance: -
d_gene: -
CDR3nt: TGCAGTGCCGAGAAAGAAAAACTGTTTTTT
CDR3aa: CSAEKEKLFF

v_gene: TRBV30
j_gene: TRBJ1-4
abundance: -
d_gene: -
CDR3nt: TGTGCCTGGACCAACGGACTGGCTAATGAAAAACTGTTTTTT
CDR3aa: CAWTNGLANEKLFF

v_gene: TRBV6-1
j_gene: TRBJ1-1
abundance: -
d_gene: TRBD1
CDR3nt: TGTGCCAGCAGTGAACAGGGGGCGAGGTCGGGCACTGAAGCTTTCTTT
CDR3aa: CASSEQGARSGTEAFF

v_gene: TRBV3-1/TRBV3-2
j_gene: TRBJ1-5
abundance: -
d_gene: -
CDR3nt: TGTGCCAGCAGCGACACGATCGGACCCCAGCATTTT
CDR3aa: CASSDTIGPQHF

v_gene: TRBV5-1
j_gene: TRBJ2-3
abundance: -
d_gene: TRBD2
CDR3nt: TGCGCCAGCAGCTCTGGACTAGCGGGAGCGATAGATACGCAGTATTTT
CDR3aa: CASSSGLAGAIDTQYF

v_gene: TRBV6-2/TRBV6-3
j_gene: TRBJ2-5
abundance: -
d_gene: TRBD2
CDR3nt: TGTGCCAGCAGTCAAATCGGACTAGCGGGAGGGCGAGAGACCCAGTACTTC
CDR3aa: CASSQIGLAGGRETQYF

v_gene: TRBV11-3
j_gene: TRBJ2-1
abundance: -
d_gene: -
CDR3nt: TGTGCCAGCAGCTTAGAAAGGACGGATAGATACAATGAGCAGTTCTTC
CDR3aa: CASSLERTDRYNEQFF

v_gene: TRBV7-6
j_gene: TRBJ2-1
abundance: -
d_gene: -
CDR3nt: TGTGCCAGCAGCTTAGATCAAACGAAGCAGTTCTTC
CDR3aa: CASSLDQTKQFF

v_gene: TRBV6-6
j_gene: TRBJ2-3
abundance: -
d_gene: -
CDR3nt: TGTGCCAGCAGTTACGAGGTTGGTAGGAGCGTGGATACGCAGTATTTT
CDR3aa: CASSYEVGRSVDTQYF

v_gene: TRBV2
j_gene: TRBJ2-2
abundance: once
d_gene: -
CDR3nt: TGTGCCAGCAGAGGGGACCAGAACACCGGGGAGCTGTTTTTT
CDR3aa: CASRGDQNTGELFF

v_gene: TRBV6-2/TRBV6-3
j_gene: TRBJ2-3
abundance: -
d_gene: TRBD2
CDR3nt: TGTGCCAGCAGTCCCCCTGCTGAGCGGGGAAGCACAGATACGCAGTATTTT
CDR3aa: CASSPPAERGSTDTQYF

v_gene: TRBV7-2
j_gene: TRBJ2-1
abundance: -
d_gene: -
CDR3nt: TGTGCCAGCAGCCCGGGAGGGGGCGGGTATGAGCAGTTCTTC
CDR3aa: CASSPGGGGYEQFF

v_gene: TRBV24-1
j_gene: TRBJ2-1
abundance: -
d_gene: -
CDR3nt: TGTGCCACCAGTGATGGGACACTCAATGAGCAGTTCTTC
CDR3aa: CATSDGTLNEQFF

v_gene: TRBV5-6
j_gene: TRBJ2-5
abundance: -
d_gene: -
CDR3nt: TGTGCCAGCAGGCCGGGCCAGACAGAGACCCAGTACTTC
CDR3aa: CASRPGQTETQYF

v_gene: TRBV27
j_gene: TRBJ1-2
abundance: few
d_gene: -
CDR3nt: TGTGCCAGCAGTTTATCGGTGGAAGCTAACTATGGCTACACCTTC
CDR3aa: CASSLSVEANYGYTF

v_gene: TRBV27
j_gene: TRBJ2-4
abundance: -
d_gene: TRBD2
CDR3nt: TGTGCCAGCAGACCTCCGGAGCTAGCGGGACCGGTCGGAAAAAACATTCAGTACTTC
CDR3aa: CASRPPELAGPVGKNIQYF

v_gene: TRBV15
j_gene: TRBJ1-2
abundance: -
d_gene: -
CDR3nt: TGTGCCACCAGCAGAGGGATGACAGGTATGGATGGCTACACCTTC
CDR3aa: CATSRGMTGMDGYTF

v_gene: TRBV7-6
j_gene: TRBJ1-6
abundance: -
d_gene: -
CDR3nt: TGTGCCAGCAGCTTAGTCGGGGACCATTCACCCCTCCACTTT
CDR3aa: CASSLVGDHSPLHF

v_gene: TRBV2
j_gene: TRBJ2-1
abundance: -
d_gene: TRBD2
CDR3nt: TGTGCCAGCAGAGAGCGGGAGGCGTACAATGAGCAGTTCTTC
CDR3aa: CASREREAYNEQFF

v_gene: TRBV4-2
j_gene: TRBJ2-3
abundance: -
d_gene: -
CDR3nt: TGTGCCAGCAGCCAGCGGTGGAGCACAGATACGCAGTATTTT
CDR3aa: CASSQRWSTDTQYF

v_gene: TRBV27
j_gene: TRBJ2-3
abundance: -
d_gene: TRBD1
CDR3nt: TGTGCCAGCAGTTCCCGACAGGGCTTGGGAGATACGCAGTATTTT
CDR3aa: CASSSRQGLGDTQYF

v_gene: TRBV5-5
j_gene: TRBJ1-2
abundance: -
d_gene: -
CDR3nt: TGTGCCAGCAGCTTAGAAGGACAGTGGGATCCCTATGGCTACACCTTC
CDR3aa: CASSLEGQWDPYGYTF

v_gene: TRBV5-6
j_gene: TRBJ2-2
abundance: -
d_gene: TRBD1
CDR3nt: TGTGCCAGCAGCCCGACAGGGGCACCAAACACCGGGGAGCTGTTTTTT
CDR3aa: CASSPTGAPNTGELFF

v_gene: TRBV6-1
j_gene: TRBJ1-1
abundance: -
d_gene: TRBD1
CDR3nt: TGTGCCAGCAGTGCTCGGACAGGGACTCTCCGGAACACTGAAGCTTTCTTT
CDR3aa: CASSARTGTLRNTEAFF

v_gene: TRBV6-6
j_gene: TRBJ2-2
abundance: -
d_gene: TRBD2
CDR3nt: TGTGCCAGCAGTCCGGGACTAGCGGGGCTGAACACCGGGGAGCTGTTTTTT
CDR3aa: CASSPGLAGLNTGELFF

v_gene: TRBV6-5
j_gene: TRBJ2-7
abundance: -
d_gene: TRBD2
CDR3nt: TGTGCCAGCAGTTACCTAGCGGGAGTTAACGAGCAGTACTTC
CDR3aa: CASSYLAGVNEQYF